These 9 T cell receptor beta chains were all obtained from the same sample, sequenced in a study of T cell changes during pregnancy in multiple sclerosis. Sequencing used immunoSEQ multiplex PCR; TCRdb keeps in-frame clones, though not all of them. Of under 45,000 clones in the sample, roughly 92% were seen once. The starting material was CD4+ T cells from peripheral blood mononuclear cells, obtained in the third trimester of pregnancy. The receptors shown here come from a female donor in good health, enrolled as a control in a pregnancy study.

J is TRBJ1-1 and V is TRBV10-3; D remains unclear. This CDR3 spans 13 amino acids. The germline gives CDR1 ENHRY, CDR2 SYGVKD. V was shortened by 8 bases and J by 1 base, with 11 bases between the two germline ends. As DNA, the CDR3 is TGTGCCATCGCGTGGGCTGGGAACACTGAAGCTTTCTTT. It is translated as CAIAWAGNTEAFF.

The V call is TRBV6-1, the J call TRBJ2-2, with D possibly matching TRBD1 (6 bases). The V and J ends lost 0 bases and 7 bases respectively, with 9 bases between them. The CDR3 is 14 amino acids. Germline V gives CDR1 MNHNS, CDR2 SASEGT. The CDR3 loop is CASSEALRGGELFF. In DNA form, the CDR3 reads TGTGCCAGCAGTGAAGCCCTCAGGGGCGGGGAGCTGTTTTTT.

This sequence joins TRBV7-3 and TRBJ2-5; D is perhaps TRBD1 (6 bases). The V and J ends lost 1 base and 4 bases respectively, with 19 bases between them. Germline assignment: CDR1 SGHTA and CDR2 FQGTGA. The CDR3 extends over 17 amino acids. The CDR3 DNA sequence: TGTGCCAGCAGCTTAAGCCCGGGACAACCCGGGCGAGAGACCCAGTACTTC. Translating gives CASSLSPGQPGRETQYF.

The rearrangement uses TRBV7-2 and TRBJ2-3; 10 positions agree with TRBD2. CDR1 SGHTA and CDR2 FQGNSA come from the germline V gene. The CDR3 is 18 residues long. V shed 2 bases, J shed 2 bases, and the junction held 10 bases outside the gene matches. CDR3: CASSLKARSGGATDTQYF. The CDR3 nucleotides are TGTGCCAGCAGCTTAAAAGCCAGGAGCGGGGGGGCCACAGATACGCAGTATTTT.

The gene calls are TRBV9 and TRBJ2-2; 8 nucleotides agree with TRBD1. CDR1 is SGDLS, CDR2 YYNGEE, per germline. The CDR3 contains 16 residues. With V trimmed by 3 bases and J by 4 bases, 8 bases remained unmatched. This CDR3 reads CASSAGQGMGTGELFF. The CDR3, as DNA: TGTGCCAGCAGCGCAGGACAGGGTATGGGCACCGGGGAGCTGTTTTTT.

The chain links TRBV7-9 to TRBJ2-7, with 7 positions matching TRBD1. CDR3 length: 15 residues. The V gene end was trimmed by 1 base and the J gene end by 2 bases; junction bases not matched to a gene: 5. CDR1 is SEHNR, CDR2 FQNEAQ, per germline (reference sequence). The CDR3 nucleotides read TGTGCCAGCAGCTTAGGACAGGGAAAAACCTACGAGCAGTACTTC. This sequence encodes CASSLGQGKTYEQYF.

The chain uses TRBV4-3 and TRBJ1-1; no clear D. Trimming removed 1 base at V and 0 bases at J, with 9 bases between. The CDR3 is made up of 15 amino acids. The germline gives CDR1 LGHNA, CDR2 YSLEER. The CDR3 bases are TGCGCCAGCAGCCAAGCGGGGTACATGAACACTGAAGCTTTCTTT. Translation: CASSQAGYMNTEAFF.

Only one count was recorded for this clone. The CDR3 region has the DNA TGTGCCACGTCCAGCGGGGGGAACACAGATACGCAGTATTTT. Its protein is CATSSGGNTDTQYF. This chain links TRBV28 with TRBJ2-3, with 9 bases matching TRBD2. Germline V gene lookup returns CDR1 MDHEN and CDR2 SYDVKM. The CDR3 length is 14 residues. The V gene end was trimmed by 10 bases and the J gene end by 2 bases; junction bases not matched to a gene: 7.

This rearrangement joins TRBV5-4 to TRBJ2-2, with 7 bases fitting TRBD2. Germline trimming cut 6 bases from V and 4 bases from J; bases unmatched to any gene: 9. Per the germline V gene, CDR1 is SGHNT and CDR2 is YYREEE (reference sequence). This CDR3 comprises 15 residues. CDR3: CASNPGRGGTGELFF. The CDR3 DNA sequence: TGTGCCAGCAACCCGGGGAGGGGTGGCACCGGGGAGCTGTTTTTT.